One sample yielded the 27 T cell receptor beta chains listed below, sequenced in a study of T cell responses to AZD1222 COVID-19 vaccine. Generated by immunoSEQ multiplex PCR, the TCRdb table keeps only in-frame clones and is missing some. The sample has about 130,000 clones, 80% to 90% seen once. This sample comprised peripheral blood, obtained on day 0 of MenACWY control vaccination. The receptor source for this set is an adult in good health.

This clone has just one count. CDR3 protein: CASRPPPGLNQPQHF. CDR3 DNA: TGTGCCAGCAGACCCCCCCCGGGACTTAATCAGCCCCAGCATTTT. The chain employs TRBV28 and TRBJ1-5, with D perhaps TRBD1 (5 bases). The CDR3 is made up of 15 amino acids. Trimming pared 6 bases from V and 4 bases from J, leaving 16 bases between. Germline V gene lookup returns CDR1 MDHEN and CDR2 SYDVKM.

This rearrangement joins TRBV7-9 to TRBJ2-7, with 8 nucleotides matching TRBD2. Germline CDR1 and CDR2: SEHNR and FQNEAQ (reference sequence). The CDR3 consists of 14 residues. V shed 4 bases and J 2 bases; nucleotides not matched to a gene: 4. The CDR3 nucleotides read TGTGCCAGCAGCTCGGTAGCGGGACCCTACGAGCAGTACTTC. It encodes CASSSVAGPYEQYF.

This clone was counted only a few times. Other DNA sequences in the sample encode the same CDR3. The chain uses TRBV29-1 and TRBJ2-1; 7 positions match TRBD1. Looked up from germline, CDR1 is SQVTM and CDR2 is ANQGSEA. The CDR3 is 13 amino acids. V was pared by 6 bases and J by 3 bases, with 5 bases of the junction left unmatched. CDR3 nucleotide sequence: TGCAGCGTCGGACAGGAGCTCTACAATGAGCAGTTCTTC. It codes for CSVGQELYNEQFF.

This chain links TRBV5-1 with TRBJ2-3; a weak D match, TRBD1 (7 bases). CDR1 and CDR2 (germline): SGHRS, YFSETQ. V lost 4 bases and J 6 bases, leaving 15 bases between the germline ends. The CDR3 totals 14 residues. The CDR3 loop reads CASSARGDSDTQYF. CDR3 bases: TGCGCCAGCAGCGCCAGGGGGGATTCGGATACGCAGTATTTT.

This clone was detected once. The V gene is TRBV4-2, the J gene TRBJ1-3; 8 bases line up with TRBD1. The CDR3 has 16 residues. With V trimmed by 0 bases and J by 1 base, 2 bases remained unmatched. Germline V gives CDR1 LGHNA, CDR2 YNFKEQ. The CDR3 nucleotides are TGTGCCAGCAGCCAAGATACAGGGGGTTCTGGAAACACCATATATTTT. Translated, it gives CASSQDTGGSGNTIYF.

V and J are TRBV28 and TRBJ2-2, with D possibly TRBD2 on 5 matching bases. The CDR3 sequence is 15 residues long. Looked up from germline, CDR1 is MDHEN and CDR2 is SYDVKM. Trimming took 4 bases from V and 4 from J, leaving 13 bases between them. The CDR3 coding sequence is TGTGCCAGCAGTTCCGGACTCCTTAGCACCGGGGAGCTGTTTTTT. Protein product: CASSSGLLSTGELFF.

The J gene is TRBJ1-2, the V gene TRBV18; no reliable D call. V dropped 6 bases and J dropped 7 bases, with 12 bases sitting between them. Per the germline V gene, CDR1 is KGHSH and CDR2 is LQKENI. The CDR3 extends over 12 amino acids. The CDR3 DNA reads TGTGCCAGCTCTCTAAATCATGGTGGCTACACCTTC. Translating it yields CASSLNHGGYTF. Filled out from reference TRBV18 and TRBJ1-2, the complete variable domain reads NAGVMQNPRHLVRRRGQEARLRCSPMKGHSHVYWYRQLPEEGLKFMVYLQKENIIDESGMPKERFSAEFPKEGPSILRIQQVVRGDSAAYFCASSLNHGGYTFGSGTRLTVV.

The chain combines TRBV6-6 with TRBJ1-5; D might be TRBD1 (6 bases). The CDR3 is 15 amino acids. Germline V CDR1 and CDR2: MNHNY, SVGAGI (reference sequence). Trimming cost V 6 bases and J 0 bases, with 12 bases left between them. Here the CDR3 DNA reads TGTGCCAGCAGCCCAGGGGTCTATAGCAATCAGCCCCAGCATTTT. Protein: CASSPGVYSNQPQHF.

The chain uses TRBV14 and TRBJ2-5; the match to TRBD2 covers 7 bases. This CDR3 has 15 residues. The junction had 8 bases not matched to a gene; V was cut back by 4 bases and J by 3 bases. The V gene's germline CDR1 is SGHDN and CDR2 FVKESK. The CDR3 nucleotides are TGTGCCAGCAGCCCATATGGACTAGAGAAAGAGACCCAGTACTTC. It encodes CASSPYGLEKETQYF.

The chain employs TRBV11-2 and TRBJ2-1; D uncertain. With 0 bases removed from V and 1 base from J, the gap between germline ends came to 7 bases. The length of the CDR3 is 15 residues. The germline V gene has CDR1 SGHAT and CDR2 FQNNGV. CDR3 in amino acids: CASSLDQPSYNEQFF. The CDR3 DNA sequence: TGTGCCAGCAGCTTAGATCAGCCTTCCTACAATGAGCAGTTCTTC.

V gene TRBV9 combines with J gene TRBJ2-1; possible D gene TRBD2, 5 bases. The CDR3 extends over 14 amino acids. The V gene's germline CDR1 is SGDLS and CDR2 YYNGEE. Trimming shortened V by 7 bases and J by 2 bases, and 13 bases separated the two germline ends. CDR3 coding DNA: TGTGCCAGCGCCACCCGGGGAACCTACAATGAGCAGTTCTTC. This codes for CASATRGTYNEQFF.

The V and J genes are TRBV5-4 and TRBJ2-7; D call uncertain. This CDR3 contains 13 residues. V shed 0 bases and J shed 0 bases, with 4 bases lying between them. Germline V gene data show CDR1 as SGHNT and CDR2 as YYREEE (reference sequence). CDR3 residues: CASSLAGSYEQYF. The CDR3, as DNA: TGTGCCAGCAGCTTGGCTGGCTCCTACGAGCAGTACTTC.

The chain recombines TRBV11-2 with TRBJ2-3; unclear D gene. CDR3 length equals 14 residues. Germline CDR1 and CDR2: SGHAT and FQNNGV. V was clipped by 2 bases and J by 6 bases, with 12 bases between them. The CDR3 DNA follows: TGTGCCAGCAGCTTAAGGGCCCCGCGGGATACGCAGTATTTT. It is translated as CASSLRAPRDTQYF.

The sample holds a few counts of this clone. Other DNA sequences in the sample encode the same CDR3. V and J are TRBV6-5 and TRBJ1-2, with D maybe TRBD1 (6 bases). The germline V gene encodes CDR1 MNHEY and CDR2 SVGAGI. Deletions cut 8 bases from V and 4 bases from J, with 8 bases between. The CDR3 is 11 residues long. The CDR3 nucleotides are TGTGCCAGCGGACAGATCTATGGCTACACCTTC. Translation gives CASGQIYGYTF.

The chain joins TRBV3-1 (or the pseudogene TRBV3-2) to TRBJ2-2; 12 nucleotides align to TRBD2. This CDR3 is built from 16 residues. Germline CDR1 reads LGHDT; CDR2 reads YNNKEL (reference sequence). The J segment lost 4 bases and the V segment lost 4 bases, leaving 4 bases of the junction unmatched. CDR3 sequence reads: CASSLLAGGPTGELFF. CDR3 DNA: TGTGCCAGCAGCCTTCTAGCGGGAGGGCCCACCGGGGAGCTGTTTTTT.

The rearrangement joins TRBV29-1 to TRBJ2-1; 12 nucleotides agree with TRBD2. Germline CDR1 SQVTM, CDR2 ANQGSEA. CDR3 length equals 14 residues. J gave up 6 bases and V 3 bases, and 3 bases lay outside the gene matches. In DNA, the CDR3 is TGCAGCGTTGAGCCTAGCGGGAGGGGCAATGAGCAGTTCTTC. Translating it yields CSVEPSGRGNEQFF.

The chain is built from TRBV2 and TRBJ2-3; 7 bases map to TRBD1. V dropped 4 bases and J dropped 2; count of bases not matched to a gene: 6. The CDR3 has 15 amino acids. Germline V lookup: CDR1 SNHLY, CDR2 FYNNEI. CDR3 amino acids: CASSVETGYTDTQYF. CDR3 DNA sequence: TGTGCCAGCAGTGTTGAGACAGGGTACACAGATACGCAGTATTTT.

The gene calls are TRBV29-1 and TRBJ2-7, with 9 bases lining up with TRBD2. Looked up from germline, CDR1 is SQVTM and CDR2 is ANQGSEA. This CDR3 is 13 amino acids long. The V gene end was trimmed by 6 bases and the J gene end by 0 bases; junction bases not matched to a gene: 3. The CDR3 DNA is TGCAGCGTGCGGACTAGCGTCTCCTACGAGCAGTACTTC. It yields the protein CSVRTSVSYEQYF.

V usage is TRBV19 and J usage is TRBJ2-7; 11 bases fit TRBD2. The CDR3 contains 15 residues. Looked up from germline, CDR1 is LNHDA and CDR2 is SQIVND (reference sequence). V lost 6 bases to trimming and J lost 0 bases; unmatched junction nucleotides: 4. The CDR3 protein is CASRPSGRNSYEQYF. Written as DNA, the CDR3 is TGTGCCAGTAGACCTAGCGGGAGGAACTCCTACGAGCAGTACTTC.

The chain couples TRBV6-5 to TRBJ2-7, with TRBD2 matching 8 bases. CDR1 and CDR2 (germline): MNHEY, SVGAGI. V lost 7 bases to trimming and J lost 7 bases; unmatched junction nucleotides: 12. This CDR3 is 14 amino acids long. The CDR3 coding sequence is TGTGCCAGCAACCCGCGGGGGGTTAGGGGAGAGCAGTACTTC. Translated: CASNPRGVRGEQYF.

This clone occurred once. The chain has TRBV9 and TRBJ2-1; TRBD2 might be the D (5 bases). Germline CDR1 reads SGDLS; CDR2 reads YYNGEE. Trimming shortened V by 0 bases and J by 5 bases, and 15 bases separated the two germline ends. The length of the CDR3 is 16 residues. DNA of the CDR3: TGTGCCAGCAGCGTAGACAGACCCGGGGTCCACAATGAGCAGTTCTTC. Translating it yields CASSVDRPGVHNEQFF.

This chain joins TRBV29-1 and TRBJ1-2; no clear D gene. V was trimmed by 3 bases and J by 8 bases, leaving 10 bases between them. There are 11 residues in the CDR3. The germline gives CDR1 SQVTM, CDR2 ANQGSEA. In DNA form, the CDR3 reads TGCAGCGTTGACAGAGTAAAGGGCTACACCTTC. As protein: CSVDRVKGYTF.

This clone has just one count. The chain's CDR3 is CASSQGFRGSGNTIYF. The CDR3 nucleotides read TGCGCCAGCAGCCAAGGATTCAGGGGATCTGGAAACACCATATATTTT. V usage is TRBV4-1 and J usage is TRBJ1-3; possibly TRBD1 for D (6 bases). Germline V CDR1 and CDR2: MGHRA, YSYEKL. The V gene lost 1 base and the J gene lost 1 base, with 11 bases spanning the gap. The CDR3 is 16 amino acids.

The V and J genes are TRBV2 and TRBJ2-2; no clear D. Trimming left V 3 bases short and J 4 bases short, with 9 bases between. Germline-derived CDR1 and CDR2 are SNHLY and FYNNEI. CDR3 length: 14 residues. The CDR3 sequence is CASSDGQITGELFF. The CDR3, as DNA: TGTGCCAGCAGTGATGGGCAGATCACCGGGGAGCTGTTTTTT.

The CDR3 protein is CASSPSGLAGSDTQYF. The CDR3, as DNA: TGTGCCAGCTCACCATCTGGACTAGCGGGTTCAGATACGCAGTATTTT. V gene TRBV18 combines with J gene TRBJ2-3; 11 bases map to TRBD2. The ends lost 2 bases at V and 4 bases at J; junction bases unmatched: 5. CDR1 and CDR2 (germline): KGHSH, LQKENI. The CDR3 totals 16 residues.

As DNA, the CDR3 is TGCGCCAGCACTAAAGAGGTGCTCCTGGACAATGAGCAGTTCTTC. Its translation: CASTKEVLLDNEQFF. The chain uses TRBV23-1 and TRBJ2-1; no reliable D call. TRBV23-1 is an ORF, and what it does is uncertain. This CDR3 comprises 15 residues. Trimming left V 7 bases short and J 5 bases short, with 18 bases between.

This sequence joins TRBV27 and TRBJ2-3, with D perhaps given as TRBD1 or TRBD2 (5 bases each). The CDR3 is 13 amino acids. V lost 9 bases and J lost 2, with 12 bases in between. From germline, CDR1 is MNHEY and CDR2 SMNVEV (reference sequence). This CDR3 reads CARWGPTTDTQYF. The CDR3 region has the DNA TGTGCCAGATGGGGACCAACCACAGATACGCAGTATTTT.